A selection of T cell receptor beta chains follows, all from one sample in a study of blood T cell repertoires in COVID-19. The data were produced by immunoSEQ multiplex PCR, yet TCRdb's version contains in-frame clones alone and is incomplete. The sample records 490,000 or so clones, approximately 90% being singletons. The sequenced sample consisted of PBMCs or T cells enriched from blood (not recorded which). These receptor sequences come from an older woman who had recovered from COVID-19. Each CDR3 is given with its conserved first and last residue. D genes are given only for firm matches. Only part of the rows carry a size: once, few, many, or a class if the clone is expanded.

size	V	D	J	CDR3	DNA
.	TRBV11-2	.	TRBJ1-6	CASSFPGELYNSPLHF	TGTGCCAGCAGCTTCCCGGGGGAACTATATAATTCACCCCTCCACTTT
.	TRBV6-5	.	TRBJ2-7	CASSYGHAYEQYF	TGTGCCAGCAGTTACGGCCACGCCTACGAGCAGTACTTC
once	TRBV5-8	.	TRBJ1-5	CASTLRTVGTDQPQHF	TGTGCCAGCACCCTCAGGACAGTGGGGACCGATCAGCCCCAGCATTTT
.	TRBV15	.	TRBJ1-4	CATSREVWGPNNEKLFF	TGTGCCACCAGCAGAGAAGTTTGGGGCCCTAATAATGAAAAACTGTTTTTT
.	TRBV10-1	TRBD2	TRBJ2-2	CASSAGRGGTGELFF	TGCGCCAGCAGTGCCGGGAGGGGGGGAACCGGGGAGCTGTTTTTT
.	TRBV5-8	TRBD1	TRBJ1-5	CASSLQGGQPQHF	TGTGCCAGCAGCTTGCAGGGGGGTCAGCCCCAGCATTTT
.	TRBV2	.	TRBJ1-4	CASNPGGTNEKLFF	TGTGCCAGCAACCCCGGGGGGACTAATGAAAAACTGTTTTTT
once	TRBV7-2	TRBD1	TRBJ1-2	CASNFGTGDYGYTF	TGTGCCAGCAACTTCGGGACAGGGGACTATGGCTACACCTTC
.	TRBV4-1	TRBD1	TRBJ2-3	CASSQGQGPTDTQYF	TGCGCCAGCAGCCAAGGACAGGGACCCACAGATACGCAGTATTTT
.	TRBV28	.	TRBJ1-2	CASSFWGDDYGYTF	TGTGCCAGCAGTTTTTGGGGGGATGACTATGGCTACACCTTC
.	TRBV28	TRBD1	TRBJ2-5	CASSTYRDRRETQYF	TGTGCCAGCAGTACCTACCGGGACAGACGAGAGACCCAGTACTTC
.	TRBV9	.	TRBJ1-3	CASSVLGLAGNTIYF	TGTGCCAGCAGCGTACTAGGCCTCGCGGGAAACACCATATATTTT
.	TRBV5-8	.	TRBJ2-7	CASSLGAGYTYEQYF	TGTGCCAGCAGCTTGGGGGCGGGGTACACCTACGAGCAGTACTTC
once	TRBV15	.	TRBJ2-3	CATSRGSADTQYF	TGTGCCACCAGCAGAGGTAGCGCAGATACGCAGTATTTT
.	TRBV24-1	TRBD1	TRBJ2-4	CATSEQQGTKNIQYF	TGTGCCACCAGTGAACAACAGGGGACCAAAAACATTCAGTACTTC
.	TRBV29-1	TRBD1	TRBJ1-1	CSSATGGTEAFF	TGCAGCTCTGCGACAGGGGGCACTGAAGCTTTCTTT
.	TRBV2	TRBD1	TRBJ1-5	CASSKGQPQPQHF	TGTGCCAGCAGTAAGGGACAGCCCCAGCCCCAGCATTTT
once	TRBV3-1/TRBV3-2	.	TRBJ1-3	CASSWGDTIYF	TGTGCCAGCAGCTGGGGGGACACCATATATTTT
.	TRBV5-1	TRBD2	TRBJ2-3	CASSRVTLQTSGGGTDTQYF	TGCGCCAGCAGCAGGGTGACCCTTCAGACTAGCGGGGGTGGCACAGATACGCAGTATTTT
.	TRBV12-5	TRBD1	TRBJ1-3	CASGLVYRGSGNTIYF	TGTGCTAGTGGTTTGGTGTACAGGGGGTCTGGAAACACCATATATTTT